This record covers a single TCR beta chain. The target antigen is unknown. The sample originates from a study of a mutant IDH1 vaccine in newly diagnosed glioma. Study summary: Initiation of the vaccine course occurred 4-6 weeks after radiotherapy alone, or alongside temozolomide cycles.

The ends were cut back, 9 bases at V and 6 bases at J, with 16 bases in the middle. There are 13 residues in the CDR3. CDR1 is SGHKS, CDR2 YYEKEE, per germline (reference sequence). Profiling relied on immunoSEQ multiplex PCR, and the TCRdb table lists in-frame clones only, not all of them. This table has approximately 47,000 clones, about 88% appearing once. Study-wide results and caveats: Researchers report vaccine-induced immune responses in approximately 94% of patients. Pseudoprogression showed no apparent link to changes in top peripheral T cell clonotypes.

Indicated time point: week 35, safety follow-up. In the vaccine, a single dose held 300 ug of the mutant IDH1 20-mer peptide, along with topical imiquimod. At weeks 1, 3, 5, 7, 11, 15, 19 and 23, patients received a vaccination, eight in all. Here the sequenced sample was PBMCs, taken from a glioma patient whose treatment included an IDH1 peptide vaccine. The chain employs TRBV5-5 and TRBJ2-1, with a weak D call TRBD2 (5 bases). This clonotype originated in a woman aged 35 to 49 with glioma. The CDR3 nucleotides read TGTGCCACCGGACGGGGTGCCGGCAATGAGCAGTTCTTC. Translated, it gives CATGRGAGNEQFF.